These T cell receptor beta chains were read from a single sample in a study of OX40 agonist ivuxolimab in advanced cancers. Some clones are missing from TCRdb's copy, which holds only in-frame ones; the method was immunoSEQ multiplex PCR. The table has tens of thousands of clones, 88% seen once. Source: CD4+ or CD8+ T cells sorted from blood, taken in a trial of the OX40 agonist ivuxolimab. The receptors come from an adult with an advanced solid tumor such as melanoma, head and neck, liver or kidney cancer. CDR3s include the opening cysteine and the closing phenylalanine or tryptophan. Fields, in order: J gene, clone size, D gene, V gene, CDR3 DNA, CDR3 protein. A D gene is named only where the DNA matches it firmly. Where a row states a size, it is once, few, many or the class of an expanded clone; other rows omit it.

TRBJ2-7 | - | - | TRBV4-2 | TGTGCCAGCAGCTCGGGGACTGGACAGTACTTC | CASSSGTGQYF
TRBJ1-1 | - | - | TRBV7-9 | TGTGCCAGCAGACAAGAGGGTGGGGGCAGATACCTTGAAGCTTTCTTT | CASRQEGGGRYLEAFF
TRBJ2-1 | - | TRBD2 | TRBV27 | TGTGCCAGCAGTACGCTGACTAGCGGGGGGGTCAATGAGCAGTTCTTC | CASSTLTSGGVNEQFF
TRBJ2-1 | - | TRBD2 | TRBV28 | TGTGCCAGCAGTTTCGGGACTAGCGGATACAATGAGCAGTTCTTC | CASSFGTSGYNEQFF
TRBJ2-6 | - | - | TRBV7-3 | TGTGCCAGCAGCCTAACAATAAGGGGGGGACCCAGCTCTGGGGCCAACGTCCTGACTTTC | CASSLTIRGGPSSGANVLTF
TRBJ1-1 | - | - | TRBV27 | TGTGCCAGCAGTTTAAGGTGGTCAGGGCACACTGAAGCTTTCTTT | CASSLRWSGHTEAFF
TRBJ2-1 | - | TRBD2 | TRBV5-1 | TGCGCCAGCAGCTTGGTGGTAGCGGGGGGACAAGAGCAGTTCTTC | CASSLVVAGGQEQFF
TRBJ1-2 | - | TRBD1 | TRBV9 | TGTGCCAGCAGCGTAGGAAACAGGGGAAAAGGCTACACCTTC | CASSVGNRGKGYTF
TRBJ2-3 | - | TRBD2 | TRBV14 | TGTGCCAGCAGCCCCCTCTTTAGCGGGGCCGACACAGATACGCAGTATTTT | CASSPLFSGADTDTQYF
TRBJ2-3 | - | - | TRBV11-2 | TGTGCCAGCAGCTTCCCCCCCCAGGCGGGACCAGATACGCAGTATTTT | CASSFPPQAGPDTQYF
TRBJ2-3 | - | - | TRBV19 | TGTGCCAGTAGTATAGCCGCGTCAAGCACAGATACGCAGTATTTT | CASSIAASSTDTQYF
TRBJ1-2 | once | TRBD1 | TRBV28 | TGTGCCAGCAGTTTCGGGACAGGGTCGGACTATGGCTACACCTTC | CASSFGTGSDYGYTF
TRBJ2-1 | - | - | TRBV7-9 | TGTGCCAGCAGCTTATCGTCGCGGGTTGGCTACAATGAGCAGTTCTTC | CASSLSSRVGYNEQFF
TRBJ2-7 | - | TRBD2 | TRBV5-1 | TGCGCCAGCAGCTTGGCAGGTGGACTAGCGGGGGAGGATCCCTACGAGCAGTACTTC | CASSLAGGLAGEDPYEQYF
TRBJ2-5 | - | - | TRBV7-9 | TGTGCCAGCAGCTCTTCAGGGGAAGAGACCCAGTACTTC | CASSSSGEETQYF
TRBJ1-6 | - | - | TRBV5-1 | TGCGCCAGCAGCGCGGACCGCACCTATAATTCACCCCTCCACTTT | CASSADRTYNSPLHF
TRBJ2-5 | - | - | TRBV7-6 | TGTGCCAGCAGCTTAGCCAGACAAGAGACCCAGTACTTC | CASSLARQETQYF
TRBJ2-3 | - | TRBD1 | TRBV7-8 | TGTGCCAGCAGCAAATCACGGACAGGGCCATTCCCAGATACGCAGTATTTT | CASSKSRTGPFPDTQYF
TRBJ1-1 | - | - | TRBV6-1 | TGTGCCAGCACCTCCGGGACTGAAGCTTTCTTT | CASTSGTEAFF
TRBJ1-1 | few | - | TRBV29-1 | TGCAGCGTTCTTGGTGGTACTGAAGCTTTCTTT | CSVLGGTEAFF
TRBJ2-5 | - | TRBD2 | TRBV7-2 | TGTGCCAGCAGCTCGACTAGCGGGGAGCAAGAGACCCAGTACTTC | CASSSTSGEQETQYF
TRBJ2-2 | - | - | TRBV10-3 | TGTGCCATCAGTGACGGGGGCACCGGGGAGCTGTTTTTT | CAISDGGTGELFF
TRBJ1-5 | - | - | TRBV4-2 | TGTGCCAGCAGCCATGACGGACCTCGGCAGCCCCAGCATTTT | CASSHDGPRQPQHF
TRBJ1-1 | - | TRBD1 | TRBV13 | TGTGCCAGCAGCTTAGGGACAGGGACCCGGGCGCCGGAAGCTTTCTTT | CASSLGTGTRAPEAFF
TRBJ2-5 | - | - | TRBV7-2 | TGTGCCAGCAGTCCGTACTGGGACCCTCAAGAGACCCAGTACTTC | CASSPYWDPQETQYF
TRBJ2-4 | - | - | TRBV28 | TGTGCCAGCACTCAACAGGAAAGTGGGGCCAAAAACATTCAGTACTTC | CASTQQESGAKNIQYF
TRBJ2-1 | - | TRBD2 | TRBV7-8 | TGTGCCAGCAGCCCGCCAATTAGCGGGGTTACCAATGAGCAGTTCTTC | CASSPPISGVTNEQFF
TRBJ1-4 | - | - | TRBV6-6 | TGTGCCAGCAGTCCGGGACAAACTAATGAAAAACTGTTTTTT | CASSPGQTNEKLFF
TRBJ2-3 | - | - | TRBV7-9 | TGTGCCAGCAGCTTAAGCCAGGGAAAAGATACGCAGTATTTT | CASSLSQGKDTQYF
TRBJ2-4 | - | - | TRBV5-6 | TGTGCCAGCAGCTTGGAGAGGAGGGCCAAAAACATTCAGTACTTC | CASSLERRAKNIQYF
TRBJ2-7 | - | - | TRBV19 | TGTGCCAGTAGTATAGTAGGGGGGTCCAGCTACGAGCAGTACTTC | CASSIVGGSSYEQYF
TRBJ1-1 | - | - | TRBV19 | TGTGCCAGTAGTATTCCCTACACTGAAGCTTTCTTT | CASSIPYTEAFF
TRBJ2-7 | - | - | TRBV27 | TGTGCCAGCAGTTTGGGGACGAACTACGAGCAGTACTTC | CASSLGTNYEQYF
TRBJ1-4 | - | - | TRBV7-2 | TGTGCCAGCAGCTTCGGGACTCCTGGGAGCGAGAAACTGTTTTTT | CASSFGTPGSEKLFF
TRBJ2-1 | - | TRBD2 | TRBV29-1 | TGCAGCGTCGGGACTAGCGGGGGCCGGGGCAATGAGCAGTTCTTC | CSVGTSGGRGNEQFF
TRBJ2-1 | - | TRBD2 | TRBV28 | TGTGCCAGCAGTCCGAAGCGGGATTCCTACAATGAGCAGTTCTTC | CASSPKRDSYNEQFF
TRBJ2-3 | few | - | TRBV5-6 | TGTGCCAGCAGCTCTATAGCAGATACGCAGTATTTT | CASSSIADTQYF
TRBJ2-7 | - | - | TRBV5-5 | TGTGCCAGCAGCTCGGACAGTACCTACGAGCAGTACTTC | CASSSDSTYEQYF
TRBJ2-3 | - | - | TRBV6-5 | TGTGCCAGCGGCGGCTTCGGTACAGATACGCAGTATTTT | CASGGFGTDTQYF
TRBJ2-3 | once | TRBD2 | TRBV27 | TGTGCCAGCAGTTCCTCAGGGACTAGCGGGGGCCTTCAGAGAACGCAGTATTTT | CASSSSGTSGGLQRTQYF
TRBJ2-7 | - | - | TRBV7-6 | TGTGCCAGCAGCTTAGAAGTGGGCTACGAGCAGTACTTC | CASSLEVGYEQYF
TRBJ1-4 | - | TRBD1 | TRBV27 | TGTGCCAGCGGCCACGACAGGGGAATCACAACTAATGAAAAACTGTTTTTT | CASGHDRGITTNEKLFF
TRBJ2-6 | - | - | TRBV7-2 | TGTGCCAGCACCCCAGGGGCCAACGTCCTGACTTTC | CASTPGANVLTF
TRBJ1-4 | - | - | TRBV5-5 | TGTGCCAGCAGCCCCGTGGCGGCTAATGAAAAACTGTTTTTT | CASSPVAANEKLFF
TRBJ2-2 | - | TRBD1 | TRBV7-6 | TGTGCCAGCAGCTTAGGGGTCCCGGGACAGGGGGGCACCGGGGAGCTGTTTTTT | CASSLGVPGQGGTGELFF
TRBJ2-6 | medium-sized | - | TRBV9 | TGTGCCAGCAGCGCCGGGGGCCAGGCCACCTCTGGGGCCAACGTCCTGACTTTC | CASSAGGQATSGANVLTF
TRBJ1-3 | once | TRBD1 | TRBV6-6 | TGTGCCAGCACCCAAACAGGGGCTGGAAACACCATATATTTT | CASTQTGAGNTIYF
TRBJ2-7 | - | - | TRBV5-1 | TGCGCCAGCAGCCCCCGACCGGTTGTCGAGCAGTACTTC | CASSPRPVVEQYF
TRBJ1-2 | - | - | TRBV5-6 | TGTGCCAGCAGCCCTACAGGGAATGGCTACACCTTC | CASSPTGNGYTF
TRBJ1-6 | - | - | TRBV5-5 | TGTGCCAGCAGCTGGAGGGTGACTCCCAGGAATAATTCACCCCTCCACTTT | CASSWRVTPRNNSPLHF
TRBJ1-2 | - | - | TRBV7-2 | TGTGCCAGCAGCTTACTGACAGGCAGAGAGGGCCACACCTTC | CASSLLTGREGHTF